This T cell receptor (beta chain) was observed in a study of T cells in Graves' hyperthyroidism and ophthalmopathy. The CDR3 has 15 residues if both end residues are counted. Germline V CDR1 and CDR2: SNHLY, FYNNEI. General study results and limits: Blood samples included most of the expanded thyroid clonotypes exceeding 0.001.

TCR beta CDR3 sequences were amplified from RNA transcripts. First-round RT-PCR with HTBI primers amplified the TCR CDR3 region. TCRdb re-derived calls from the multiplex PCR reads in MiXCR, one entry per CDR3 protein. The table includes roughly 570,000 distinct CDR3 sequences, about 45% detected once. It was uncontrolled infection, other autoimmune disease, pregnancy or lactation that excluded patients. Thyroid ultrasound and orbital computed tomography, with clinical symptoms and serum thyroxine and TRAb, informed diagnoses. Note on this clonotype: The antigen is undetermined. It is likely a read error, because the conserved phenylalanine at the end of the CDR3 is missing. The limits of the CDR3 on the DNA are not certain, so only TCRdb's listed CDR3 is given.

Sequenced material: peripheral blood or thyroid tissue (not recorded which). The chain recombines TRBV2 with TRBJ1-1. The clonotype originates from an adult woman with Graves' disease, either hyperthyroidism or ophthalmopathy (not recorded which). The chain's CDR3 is CASRGLRRDFTSQRP.